This paragraph reports one T cell receptor beta chain. Its antigen is unknown. These data are taken from a study of T cell responses to AZD1222 COVID-19 vaccine. Across the study: Pooling was applied to second doses at about 4 or about 12 weeks. Regarding the study as a whole: The sample set comprised mostly white British donors with more females, and clonal diversity was possibly underestimated. Sampled repertoires all dated from after the peak T cell response.

With 6 bases removed from V and 3 bases from J, the gap between germline ends came to 15 bases. The germline V gene has CDR1 SGHAT and CDR2 FQNNGV. CDR3 length: 14 amino acids. Data came from immunoSEQ multiplex PCR; TCRdb stores just in-frame clones and leaves some out. The data hold around 180,000 clones, with about 90% observed a single time. This receptor was identified in an adult in good health. The J gene is TRBJ2-7, the V gene TRBV11-2; perhaps D is TRBD1 or TRBD2 (6 bases each). The sequences come from peripheral blood, collected on day 0 of AZD1222 vaccination. The CDR3 spells CASRRDGGVYEQYF. The CDR3 DNA sequence: TGTGCCAGCAGGCGGGACGGGGGCGTCTACGAGCAGTACTTC.